These 30 T cell receptor beta chains were all obtained from the same sample, sequenced in a study of a mutant IDH1 vaccine in newly diagnosed glioma. Time point specified: week 23, last vaccination. Vaccination comprised doses that each held 300 ug of mutant IDH1 20-mer peptide, plus topical imiquimod. These receptors lack a known antigen. Profiled with immunoSEQ multiplex PCR; TCRdb holds only in-frame clones, not every one. The repertoire holds tens of thousands of clones, with less than 95% as singletons. Sequenced material: PBMCs, taken from a glioma patient whose treatment included an IDH1 peptide vaccine. These receptors were taken from a man aged 45-65 years with glioma.

J is TRBJ1-1 and V is TRBV2; unclear D gene. Germline CDR1 SNHLY, CDR2 FYNNEI. Trimming stripped 6 bases from V and 0 bases from J, with 11 bases between. The CDR3 runs 14 residues. The DNA of the CDR3 is TGTGCCAGCAGGTTGAACGGAATGAACACTGAAGCTTTCTTT. Its translation is CASRLNGMNTEAFF.

This chain joins TRBV6-5 and TRBJ1-1; D gene uncertain. Germline assignment: CDR1 MNHEY and CDR2 SVGAGI. The CDR3 consists of 16 residues. Trimming took off 4 bases at V and 0 bases at J, with 15 bases between the two ends. The CDR3 nucleotides read TGTGCCAGCAGTTCCTGGACCAGCCCCATGAACACTGAAGCTTTCTTT. Its protein product is CASSSWTSPMNTEAFF.

The chain links TRBV7-8 to TRBJ2-1; 10 bases fit TRBD2. Germline V lookup: CDR1 SGHVS, CDR2 FQNEAQ. V shed 1 base, J shed 0 bases, and the junction held 3 bases outside the gene matches. The CDR3 spans 17 residues. CDR3 in amino acids: CASSLGTSGSSYNEQFF. The CDR3 coding sequence is TGTGCCAGCAGCTTAGGGACTAGCGGCAGCTCCTACAATGAGCAGTTCTTC.

The chain has TRBV11-2 and TRBJ2-5; D gene ambiguous. The CDR3 runs 12 residues. Germline-derived CDR1 and CDR2 are SGHAT and FQNNGV. The V end was cut by 6 bases, the J end by 4 bases, with 9 bases between. The CDR3 nucleotides are TGTGCCAGCAGGCAACCCGGAGAGACCCAGTACTTC. Translation: CASRQPGETQYF.

The chain couples TRBV6-5 to TRBJ1-1; D unclear. The CDR3 is 13 residues long. Germline loops: CDR1 MNHEY, CDR2 SVGAGI. V dropped 0 bases and J dropped 1 base, with 3 bases sitting between them. This CDR3 reads CASSYSENTEAFF. The CDR3 nucleotides are TGTGCCAGCAGTTACTCGGAGAACACTGAAGCTTTCTTT.

The genes are TRBV4-2 and TRBJ2-3, with 8 bases aligning to TRBD2. Germline assignment: CDR1 LGHNA and CDR2 YNFKEQ. Trimming removed 0 bases from V and 6 bases from J; junction bases left unmatched: 14. The CDR3 sequence is 18 residues long. CDR3 in DNA: TGTGCCAGCAGCCAAGATTCGAGCGGGAGCGGGGCCAGGGATACGCAGTATTTT. Protein: CASSQDSSGSGARDTQYF.

There are a few counts of this clone. The chain links TRBV10-1 to TRBJ2-2; D might be TRBD1 (5 bases). The V gene lost 4 bases and the J gene lost 6 bases, with 12 bases spanning the gap. Germline V gene sequence: CDR1 WNHNN, CDR2 SYGVQD (reference sequence). The CDR3 extends over 14 amino acids. CDR3 amino acids: CASSAQTVPGELFF. In DNA, the CDR3 is TGCGCCAGCAGTGCCCAGACAGTCCCCGGGGAGCTGTTTTTT.

This clone was seen only a few times. The chain couples TRBV9 to TRBJ1-1, with 10 bases aligning to TRBD1. Losses at the gene ends were 4 bases for V and 4 bases for J; bases not matched to a gene: 10. Germline V gives CDR1 SGDLS, CDR2 YYNGEE. The CDR3 is 16 residues long. As DNA, the CDR3 is TGTGCCAGCAGCCTAAGACCGGGACAGGGGTCCACTGAAGCTTTCTTT. As protein: CASSLRPGQGSTEAFF.

The V call is TRBV29-1, the J call TRBJ2-5, with D possibly matching TRBD1 (7 bases). CDR1 and CDR2 (germline): SQVTM, ANQGSEA. V lost 3 bases and J 11 bases, leaving 16 bases between the germline ends. The CDR3 covers 12 residues. The CDR3 reads CSVETGTREQYF. The DNA of the CDR3 is TGCAGCGTTGAGACAGGGACACGGGAGCAGTACTTC.

The genes are TRBV7-6 and TRBJ2-1; D gene uncertain. V lost 2 bases to trimming and J lost 6 bases, with 8 bases between them. The CDR3 length is 13 residues. Germline assignment: CDR1 SGHVS and CDR2 FNYEAQ. The CDR3 sequence: CASSLSWSNEQFF. CDR3 DNA sequence: TGTGCCAGCAGCTTAAGTTGGTCCAATGAGCAGTTCTTC.

J is TRBJ1-1 and V is TRBV29-1; TRBD1 aligns across 8 bases. Germline CDR1 is SQVTM and CDR2 is ANQGSEA. This CDR3 is 13 amino acids long. V dropped 7 bases and J dropped 1; count of bases not matched to a gene: 5. This chain's CDR3 is CSAGQGGNTEAFF. In nucleotides, the CDR3 is TGCAGCGCTGGACAGGGAGGGAACACTGAAGCTTTCTTT. Looking up the rest from reference TRBV29-1 and TRBJ1-1 gives the full variable domain: SAVISQKPSRDICQRGTSLTIQCQVDSQVTMMFWYRQQPGQSLTLIATANQGSEATYESGFVIDKFPISRPNLTFSTLTVSNMSPEDSSIYLCSAGQGGNTEAFFGQGTRLTVV.

The chain employs TRBV27 and TRBJ1-2; a weak D match, TRBD1 (6 bases). V lost 6 bases and J lost 5, with 16 bases in between. Germline V lookup: CDR1 MNHEY, CDR2 SMNVEV (reference sequence). The CDR3 contains 14 residues. This CDR3 is CASSPRQDLYGYTF. Here the CDR3 DNA reads TGTGCCAGCAGCCCAAGACAGGATCTTTATGGCTACACCTTC.

The chain recombines TRBV4-1 with TRBJ2-1, with 7 nucleotides matching TRBD2. This CDR3 is 17 amino acids long. Trimming cost V 3 bases and J 6 bases; bases outside gene matches: 14. Germline assignment: CDR1 MGHRA and CDR2 YSYEKL. CDR3 nucleotides: TGCGCCAGCAGCCAGGCCCCCGGGACCGGGGGGTTCAATGAGCAGTTCTTC. Translating gives CASSQAPGTGGFNEQFF.

The rearrangement links TRBV28 to TRBJ2-1; unclear D gene. CDR1 MDHEN and CDR2 SYDVKM come from the germline V gene. The V gene lost 3 bases and the J gene lost 3 bases, with 9 bases spanning the gap. The CDR3 has 14 amino acids. CDR3 loop: CASSFRANYNEQFF. The CDR3 nucleotides read TGTGCCAGCAGTTTCCGGGCCAACTACAATGAGCAGTTCTTC.

This chain links TRBV28 with TRBJ2-6, with D unclear. V was shortened by 3 bases and J by 0 bases, with 3 bases between the two germline ends. CDR3 length: 14 amino acids. CDR1 MDHEN and CDR2 SYDVKM come from the germline V gene. In DNA form, the CDR3 reads TGTGCCAGCAGTTTGTACTCTGGGGCCAACGTCCTGACTTTC. This sequence encodes CASSLYSGANVLTF.

The chain is built from TRBV14 and TRBJ2-5; D remains unclear. CDR1 and CDR2 from the germline V gene are SGHDN and FVKESK. The V end was cut by 0 bases, the J end by 1 base, with 9 bases between. The CDR3 totals 15 residues. Here the CDR3 DNA reads TGTGCCAGCAGCCAAGAAAGGGCAGGCCAAGAGACCCAGTACTTC. Encoded protein: CASSQERAGQETQYF.

The rearrangement joins TRBV6-5 to TRBJ2-5; the D gene is possibly TRBD1 (8 bases). V was clipped by 6 bases and J by 5 bases, with 13 bases between them. The CDR3 has 13 residues. Per germline, CDR1 MNHEY and CDR2 SVGAGI. CDR3 coding DNA: TGTGCCAGCAGCCCACAGGGGGGGGAGACCCAGTACTTC. Translation: CASSPQGGETQYF.

The rearrangement links TRBV5-4 to TRBJ1-2; 11 bases align to TRBD1. The J segment lost 6 bases and the V segment lost 3 bases, leaving 10 bases of the junction unmatched. The CDR3 totals 16 residues. In germline, CDR1 is SGHNT, CDR2 YYREEE (reference sequence). This CDR3 is CASSSFTGTGGDGYTF. The CDR3 DNA is TGTGCCAGCAGCTCGTTTACCGGGACAGGGGGTGATGGCTACACCTTC.

CDR3 loop: CASSLAMRGGPQFF. DNA for the CDR3: TGCGCCAGCAGCTTGGCGATGCGGGGGGGCCCGCAGTTCTTC. The gene calls are TRBV5-1 and TRBJ2-1; TRBD2 matches 9 bases. Germline CDR1 is SGHRS and CDR2 is YFSETQ. V dropped 0 bases and J dropped 12; count of bases not matched to a gene: 7. The CDR3 runs to 14 residues.

The chain recombines TRBV7-8 with TRBJ2-1; 7 bases map to TRBD2. The CDR3 runs to 16 residues. J gave up 4 bases and V 1 base, and 7 bases lay outside the gene matches. Looked up from germline, CDR1 is SGHVS and CDR2 is FQNEAQ. CDR3 sequence (DNA): TGTGCCAGCAGCTTAGAAGCTAGCGGTCGATACAATGAGCAGTTCTTC. It codes for CASSLEASGRYNEQFF.

This chain joins TRBV4-2 and TRBJ1-2, with D maybe TRBD1 (5 bases). Per germline, CDR1 LGHNA and CDR2 YNFKEQ. The CDR3 sequence is 15 residues long. Trimming left V 7 bases short and J 4 bases short, with 19 bases between. The CDR3 bases are TGTGCCAGCACCTCGGAAATCCAGGGTTCCTATGGCTACACCTTC. This codes for CASTSEIQGSYGYTF.

CDR3 protein: CASSPGRSGTTYEQYF. CDR3 DNA: TGTGCCAGCAGCCCAGGTCGGAGCGGGACTACCTACGAGCAGTACTTC. V and J are TRBV7-8 and TRBJ2-7; 7 bases agree with TRBD2. The V segment lost 5 bases and the J segment 2 bases; nucleotides outside the gene matches: 12. This CDR3 region has 16 residues. Germline CDR1 is SGHVS and CDR2 is FQNEAQ.

The chain couples TRBV29-1 to TRBJ1-2; 7 bases are shared with TRBD1. The CDR3 is 13 residues long. V shed 4 bases and J 0 bases; nucleotides not matched to a gene: 2. CDR1 SQVTM and CDR2 ANQGSEA come from the germline V gene. CDR3 in DNA: TGCAGCGTTGGGGACAGAGCTAACTATGGCTACACCTTC. The encoded protein is CSVGDRANYGYTF. The whole variable domain, remainder taken from reference TRBV29-1 and TRBJ1-2, is SAVISQKPSRDICQRGTSLTIQCQVDSQVTMMFWYRQQPGQSLTLIATANQGSEATYESGFVIDKFPISRPNLTFSTLTVSNMSPEDSSIYLCSVGDRANYGYTFGSGTRLTVV.

The rearrangement joins TRBV4-1 to TRBJ2-1; 9 bases line up with TRBD1. Trimming removed 4 bases from V and 4 bases from J; junction bases left unmatched: 8. CDR1 is MGHRA, CDR2 YSYEKL, per germline. This CDR3 comprises 16 residues. Here the CDR3 DNA reads TGCGCCAGCAGCCCTACAGGGGGCGCTACGTACAATGAGCAGTTCTTC. This sequence encodes CASSPTGGATYNEQFF.

Here the CDR3 reads CASSLMLSNQPQHF. For the CDR3, the DNA is TGTGCCAGCAGTTTAATGTTATCAAATCAGCCCCAGCATTTT. The genes are TRBV6-1 and TRBJ1-5; D not resolved. The ends were cut back, 5 bases at V and 4 bases at J, with 12 bases in the middle. The V gene's germline CDR1 is MNHNS and CDR2 SASEGT. The CDR3 is 14 amino acids.

The V gene is TRBV28, the J gene TRBJ1-2; D gene ambiguous. The CDR3 extends over 12 amino acids. Germline V gene lookup returns CDR1 MDHEN and CDR2 SYDVKM. The ends were cut back, 6 bases at V and 3 bases at J, with 8 bases in the middle. This CDR3 reads CASSNRYYGYTF. CDR3 bases: TGTGCCAGCAGCAACAGATACTATGGCTACACCTTC.

The V gene is TRBV5-1, the J gene TRBJ2-1, with 13 bases identical to TRBD2. The CDR3 is made up of 17 amino acids. V lost 2 bases to trimming and J lost 2 bases; unmatched junction nucleotides: 4. The V gene's germline CDR1 is SGHRS and CDR2 YFSETQ. The CDR3 DNA reads TGCGCCAGCAGCTTCAACGGACTAGCGGGGGCCTACAATGAGCAGTTCTTC. It is translated as CASSFNGLAGAYNEQFF.

This chain links TRBV5-1 with TRBJ2-3, with D possibly TRBD2 on 5 matching bases. CDR1 SGHRS and CDR2 YFSETQ come from the germline V gene. The CDR3 sequence is 14 residues long. The V gene lost 0 bases and the J gene lost 1 base, with 6 bases spanning the gap. The CDR3 is CASSLEAGTDTQYF. In DNA form, the CDR3 reads TGCGCCAGCAGCTTGGAAGCGGGCACAGATACGCAGTATTTT. Supplemented by reference TRBV5-1 and TRBJ2-3, the full variable domain reads KAGVTQTPRYLIKTRGQQVTLSCSPISGHRSVSWYQQTPGQGLQFLFEYFSETQRNKGNFPGRFSGRQFSNSRSEMNVSTLELGDSALYLCASSLEAGTDTQYFGPGTRLTVL.

This chain uses TRBV7-2 with TRBJ1-1, with D uncertain. CDR3 length: 13 residues. The V gene's germline CDR1 is SGHTA and CDR2 FQGNSA. Trimming pared 5 bases from V and 1 base from J, leaving 8 bases between. The CDR3 is CASSPPANTEAFF. CDR3 in DNA: TGTGCCAGCAGCCCCCCTGCGAACACTGAAGCTTTCTTT.

This chain connects TRBV21-1 to TRBJ2-3. TRBV21-1 is noted as a pseudogene. The CDR3 covers 15 residues. The CDR3 DNA sequence: TGTGCCAGCAGCAAAGATCGGGCCTCCACAGATACGCAGTATTTT. Its translation is CASSKDRASTDTQYF.